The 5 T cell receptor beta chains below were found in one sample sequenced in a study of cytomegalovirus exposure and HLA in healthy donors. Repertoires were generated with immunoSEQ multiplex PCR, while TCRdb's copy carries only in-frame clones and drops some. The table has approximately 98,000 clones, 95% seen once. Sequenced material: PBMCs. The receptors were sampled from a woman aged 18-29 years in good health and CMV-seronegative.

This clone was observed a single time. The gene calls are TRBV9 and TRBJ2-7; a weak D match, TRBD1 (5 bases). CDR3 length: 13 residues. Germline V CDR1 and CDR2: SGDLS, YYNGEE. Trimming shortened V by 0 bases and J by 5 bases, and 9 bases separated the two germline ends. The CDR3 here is CASSVEGIHEQYF. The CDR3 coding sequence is TGTGCCAGCAGCGTAGAGGGGATCCACGAGCAGTACTTC.

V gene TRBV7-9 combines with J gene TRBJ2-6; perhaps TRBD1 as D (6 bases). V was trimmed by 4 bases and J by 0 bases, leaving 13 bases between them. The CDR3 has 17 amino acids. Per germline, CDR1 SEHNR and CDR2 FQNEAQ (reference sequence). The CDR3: CASSSGHTSSGANVLTF. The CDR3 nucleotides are TGTGCCAGCAGCTCGGGACATACCAGCTCTGGGGCCAACGTCCTGACTTTC.

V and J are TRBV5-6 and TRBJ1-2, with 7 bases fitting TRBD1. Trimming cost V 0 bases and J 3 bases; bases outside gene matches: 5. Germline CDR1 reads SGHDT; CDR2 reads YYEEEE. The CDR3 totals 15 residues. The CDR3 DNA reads TGTGCCAGCAGCTTGGGAGGGGGCGTAGACTATGGCTACACCTTC. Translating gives CASSLGGGVDYGYTF.

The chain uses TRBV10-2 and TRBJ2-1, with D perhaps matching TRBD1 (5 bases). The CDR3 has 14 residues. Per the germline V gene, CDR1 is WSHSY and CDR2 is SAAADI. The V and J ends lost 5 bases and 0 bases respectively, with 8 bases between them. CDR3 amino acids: CASSSDTSYNEQFF. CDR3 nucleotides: TGCGCCAGCAGTTCGGACACCTCCTACAATGAGCAGTTCTTC.

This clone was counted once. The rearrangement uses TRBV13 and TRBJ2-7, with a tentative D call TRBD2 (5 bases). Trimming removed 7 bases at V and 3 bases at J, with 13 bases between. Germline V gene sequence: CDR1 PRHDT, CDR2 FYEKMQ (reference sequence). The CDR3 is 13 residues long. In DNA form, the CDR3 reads TGTGCCAGCACGGGGATAGGTGTCTACGAGCAGTACTTC. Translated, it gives CASTGIGVYEQYF.